This is a list of T cell receptor beta chains from one sample in a study of OX40 agonist ivuxolimab in advanced cancers. TCRdb's table, derived via immunoSEQ multiplex PCR, lists solely in-frame clones and lacks some. The table records some 85,000 clones, less than 95% of them present only once. The specimen comprised CD4+ or CD8+ T cells sorted from blood, sampled in a trial of the OX40 agonist ivuxolimab. These receptors all stem from an adult with an advanced solid tumor such as melanoma, head and neck, liver or kidney cancer. Each CDR3 is given with its conserved first and last residue. The D gene is left open where the match is weak. Clone size is given for some rows only: seen once, a few or many times, or a class if the clone is expanded.

v_gene	abundance	d_gene	j_gene	CDR3aa	CDR3nt
TRBV5-1	NA	NA	TRBJ1-4	CASSVASTNEKLFF	TGCGCCAGCAGTGTAGCCTCAACTAATGAAAAACTGTTTTTT
TRBV2	NA	NA	TRBJ1-2	CASFIQGGYGYTF	TGTGCCAGCTTTATACAGGGAGGCTATGGCTACACCTTC
TRBV27	NA	NA	TRBJ2-7	CASRPGRTTAYEQYF	TGTGCCAGCAGGCCGGGACGGACGACTGCCTACGAGCAGTACTTC
TRBV21-1	NA	NA	TRBJ2-5	CASTTPGQGYQETQYF	TGTGCCAGCACTACCCCGGGACAGGGTTACCAAGAGACCCAGTACTTC
TRBV28	NA	NA	TRBJ2-7	CASSLGGASYEQYF	TGTGCCAGCAGTCTGGGCGGCGCGTCGTACGAGCAGTACTTC
TRBV28	NA	NA	TRBJ2-7	CASSLKPYEQYF	TGTGCCAGCAGTTTAAAACCCTACGAGCAGTACTTC
TRBV5-6	NA	NA	TRBJ1-1	CASSQPADSLNTEAFF	TGTGCCAGCAGCCAACCCGCGGACAGCCTGAACACTGAAGCTTTCTTT
TRBV27	NA	NA	TRBJ2-7	CASSRGSARTYEQYF	TGTGCCAGCAGTCGGGGTTCGGCCCGGACCTACGAGCAGTACTTC
TRBV27	NA	NA	TRBJ1-1	CASRRTVNTEAFF	TGTGCCAGCAGGCGAACAGTTAACACTGAAGCTTTCTTT
TRBV6-4	once	NA	TRBJ1-2	CASSDKQGPNYGYTF	TGTGCCAGCAGTGATAAACAGGGCCCTAACTATGGCTACACCTTC
TRBV28	NA	NA	TRBJ2-1	CASRRHSSYNEQFF	TGTGCCAGCAGAAGACACAGCTCCTACAATGAGCAGTTCTTC
TRBV30	NA	NA	TRBJ2-2	CAWSANTGELFF	TGTGCCTGGAGTGCTAACACCGGGGAGCTGTTTTTT
TRBV30	NA	NA	TRBJ2-5	CAWSRTGSGTQYF	TGTGCCTGGAGTCGAACAGGGTCCGGGACCCAGTACTTC
TRBV11-1	few	TRBD2	TRBJ2-3	CASSPRLAGAGDTQYF	TGTGCCAGCAGCCCCAGACTAGCGGGAGCTGGAGATACGCAGTATTTT
TRBV5-1	NA	NA	TRBJ2-5	CASSPEGGGLQETQYF	TGCGCCAGCAGCCCGGAGGGAGGGGGCCTCCAAGAGACCCAGTACTTC
TRBV18	NA	NA	TRBJ2-1	CASSPRQVNEQFF	TGTGCCAGCTCACCGCGACAGGTCAATGAGCAGTTCTTC
TRBV28	once	NA	TRBJ1-1	CASSPRVWGRRTEAFF	TGTGCCAGCAGTCCTAGGGTCTGGGGAAGGAGAACTGAAGCTTTCTTT
TRBV5-4	NA	TRBD1	TRBJ1-3	CASSGTGNGNTIYF	TGTGCCAGCAGCGGGACAGGGAACGGAAACACCATATATTTT
TRBV28	NA	NA	TRBJ1-4	CASSSGTNEKLFF	TGTGCCAGCAGTTCCGGGACTAATGAAAAACTGTTTTTT
TRBV10-3	NA	NA	TRBJ2-5	CAIRGQSQETQYF	TGTGCCATCAGAGGACAGAGCCAAGAGACCCAGTACTTC
TRBV19	NA	TRBD2	TRBJ2-7	CASSMASGTYEQYF	TGTGCCAGTAGTATGGCTAGCGGGACCTACGAGCAGTACTTC
TRBV5-6	NA	NA	TRBJ2-1	CASSAPLTANYNEQFF	TGTGCCAGCAGCGCTCCTTTAACGGCAAACTACAATGAGCAGTTCTTC
TRBV7-9	NA	TRBD1	TRBJ2-3	CASSSPPGTGREDTQYF	TGTGCCAGCAGCTCCCCACCCGGGACAGGGAGGGAAGATACGCAGTATTTT
TRBV2	NA	TRBD2	TRBJ2-2	CAIRHPTGTSGIVTGELFF	TGTGCCATCCGACACCCTACCGGGACTAGCGGGATTGTCACCGGGGAGCTGTTTTTT
TRBV19	once	NA	TRBJ1-5	CASSRDGLPQPQHF	TGTGCCAGTAGCAGGGACGGCCTCCCTCAGCCCCAGCATTTT
TRBV10-2	NA	NA	TRBJ1-2	CASSGGGLSQGYTF	TGCGCCAGCAGTGGTGGGGGGTTAAGTCAAGGCTACACCTTC
TRBV6-1	NA	TRBD2	TRBJ2-3	CASSGGTSGRSDTQYF	TGTGCCAGCAGTGGGGGGACTAGCGGGAGGTCCGATACGCAGTATTTT
TRBV6-5	NA	NA	TRBJ2-5	CASSYGGPGETQYF	TGTGCCAGCAGTTATGGCGGCCCAGGAGAGACCCAGTACTTC
TRBV5-8	NA	NA	TRBJ2-2	CASSSDYTGELFF	TGTGCCAGCAGCTCAGACTATACCGGGGAGCTGTTTTTT
TRBV28	NA	NA	TRBJ2-2	CASSSSLGYTGELFF	TGTGCCAGCAGTTCCTCCCTAGGTTACACCGGGGAGCTGTTTTTT
TRBV5-1	NA	NA	TRBJ2-2	CASSLGGPGELFF	TGCGCCAGCAGCTTGGGCGGCCCCGGGGAGCTGTTTTTT
TRBV5-4	NA	TRBD2	TRBJ2-5	CASSSGLAGVSETQYF	TGTGCCAGCAGCTCGGGACTAGCGGGAGTAAGTGAGACCCAGTACTTC
TRBV19	NA	NA	TRBJ1-1	CASSTATGLEAFF	TGTGCCAGTAGTACCGCGACAGGACTGGAAGCTTTCTTT
TRBV25-1	NA	TRBD1	TRBJ1-2	CASSEYTAGTGNSGYTF	TGTGCCAGCAGTGAATATACGGCTGGGACAGGGAATTCGGGCTACACCTTC
TRBV5-4	NA	NA	TRBJ1-2	CASRRSEGNYGYTF	TGTGCCAGCAGGCGTTCGGAGGGGAACTATGGCTACACCTTC
TRBV5-4	once	TRBD1	TRBJ2-5	CASGKTGGGETQYF	TGTGCCAGCGGCAAGACAGGGGGCGGGGAGACCCAGTACTTC